The 27 T cell receptor beta chains below all came from one sample that was sequenced in a study of blood T cells in healthy people across ages. Together with a sample-barcoded 5' primer, a J-beta primer mix was included in a second PCR lasting about 7 to 12 cycles. TCRdb itself ran the 5' RACE reads through MiXCR, one entry per CDR3 protein. The sample gives 1.5 million to 2 million distinct CDR3 sequences, about two fifths of which show up once; 23% is in the top ten. What was sequenced was blood. The receptors derive from a human donor in good health.

The CDR3, as DNA: TGCAGTGCTAGAGAATTTCATGGCACTGAAGCTTTCTTT. Translation: CSAREFHGTEAFF. The chain couples TRBV20-1 to TRBJ1-1, with D unresolved. The V and J ends lost 0 bases and 4 bases respectively, with 9 bases between them. This CDR3 has 13 residues. Germline V gives CDR1 DFQATT, CDR2 SNEGSKA (reference sequence).

The CDR3 sequence: CASSSAGGGRVGGYTF. CDR3 coding DNA: TGTGCCAGCAGTTCCGCAGGGGGGGGTAGGGTTGGTGGCTACACCTTC. This chain uses TRBV27 with TRBJ1-2; 7 bases are a match to TRBD1. The CDR3 covers 16 residues. The germline CDR1 and CDR2 sequences are MNHEY and SMNVEV (reference sequence). J was trimmed by 7 bases and V by 4 bases; bases with no gene match: 15.

Regarding this clonotype: One junction end disagrees with the germline gene, perhaps due to a read error. The rearrangement links TRBV20-1 to TRBJ2-1; TRBD2 matches 13 bases. CDR1 is DFQATT, CDR2 SNEGSKA, per germline (reference sequence). This CDR3 is 15 amino acids long. For the CDR3, the DNA is TGCAGTGCTGCGGGACTAGCGGGGACCTACAAGGAGCAGTTCTTC. This codes for CSAAGLAGTYKEQFF.

This clonotype has a count of ten or more. This chain links TRBV20-1 with TRBJ1-4, with 8 bases aligning to TRBD1. Germline V gene lookup returns CDR1 DFQATT and CDR2 SNEGSKA (reference sequence). The CDR3 contains 12 residues. V lost 6 bases and J lost 6; bases outside the gene matches: 3. The CDR3 bases are TGCAGTGCCAGGGGGCTGGATGAAAAACTGTTTTTT. Protein: CSARGLDEKLFF.

This chain joins TRBV6-5 and TRBJ1-2, with 7 bases that match TRBD1. Germline V gene data show CDR1 as MNHEY and CDR2 as SVGAGI. The CDR3 totals 15 residues. The junction had 14 bases not matched to a gene; V was cut back by 7 bases and J by 6 bases. The CDR3 region has the DNA TGTGCCAGCAAACCCGGGACAGCCCTACCGGATGGCTACACCTTC. Translating it yields CASKPGTALPDGYTF.

The genes are TRBV29-1 and TRBJ2-1; tentatively, D is TRBD1 (6 bases). Germline V gives CDR1 SQVTM, CDR2 ANQGSEA. V shed 7 bases and J shed 5 bases, with 12 bases lying between them. This CDR3 spans 12 amino acids. The CDR3 reads CSGGQGDNEQFF. CDR3 DNA: TGCAGCGGGGGACAAGGGGACAATGAGCAGTTCTTC.

This clonotype was picked up a small number of times. The CDR3 nucleotides read TGTGCCAGCAGCTTAGGGGGGGGGGCGCGGAATGAGCAGTTCTTC. The encoded protein is CASSLGGGARNEQFF. V gene TRBV7-3 combines with J gene TRBJ2-1; maybe TRBD2 (7 bases). V lost 2 bases and J 7 bases, leaving 15 bases between the germline ends. CDR1 and CDR2 from the germline V gene are SGHTA and FQGTGA. This CDR3 comprises 15 residues.

This clonotype was picked up a small number of times. The V gene is TRBV20-1, the J gene TRBJ1-1; 10 bases line up with TRBD1. Unmatched junction bases numbered 12, after V lost 5 bases and J lost 3 bases. Germline CDR1 reads DFQATT; CDR2 reads SNEGSKA (reference sequence). This CDR3 spans 16 amino acids. The DNA of the CDR3 is TGCAGTGCTTCCCAAGGACAGGGGGACGCGGACACTGAAGCTTTCTTT. As protein: CSASQGQGDADTEAFF.

This clonotype was counted ten times or more. The chain has TRBV6-1 and TRBJ2-7; the D is unclear. This CDR3 has 10 amino acids. CDR1 and CDR2 from the germline V gene are MNHNS and SASEGT. V was shortened by 6 bases and J by 3 bases, with 3 bases between the two germline ends. The CDR3 loop is CASSIYEQYF. Written as DNA, the CDR3 is TGTGCCAGCAGCATCTACGAGCAGTACTTC.

V usage is TRBV6-6 and J usage is TRBJ1-1; D remains unclear. V was pared by 2 bases and J by 0 bases, with 10 bases between. The length of the CDR3 is 15 residues. The V gene's germline CDR1 is MNHNY and CDR2 SVGAGI (reference sequence). This CDR3 is CASSYIQLLNTEAFF. The CDR3 nucleotides read TGTGCCAGCAGTTACATACAGCTTCTGAACACTGAAGCTTTCTTT.

This clonotype has a handful of counts. This sequence joins TRBV28 and TRBJ1-2; D not resolved. The V gene lost 5 bases and the J gene lost 11 bases, with 18 bases spanning the gap. The CDR3 is made up of 13 amino acids. Germline loops: CDR1 MDHEN, CDR2 SYDVKM. CDR3 residues: CASSPSLLVGYTF. CDR3 sequence (DNA): TGTGCCAGCAGTCCCTCTCTCCTAGTAGGTTACACCTTC.

This clonotype has more than one count but fewer than ten. The V call is TRBV20-1, the J call TRBJ2-7, with TRBD2 as a possible D gene (7 bases). Trimming stripped 6 bases from V and 6 bases from J, with 24 bases between. CDR1 is DFQATT and CDR2 is SNEGSKA in the germline V gene (reference sequence). The CDR3 has 15 residues. CDR3 sequence reads: CSARMGSGGPPEQYF. In DNA, the CDR3 is TGCAGTGCCCGAATGGGATCGGGGGGCCCTCCCGAGCAGTACTTC.

There are a few counts of this clonotype. The V gene is TRBV6-5, the J gene TRBJ2-6; TRBD1 agrees at 8 bases. Germline V CDR1 and CDR2: MNHEY, SVGAGI. J gave up 0 bases and V 4 bases, and 11 bases lay outside the gene matches. The CDR3 loop spans 19 amino acids. The chain's CDR3 is CASSSLTGEPFSGANVLTF. The CDR3 DNA follows: TGTGCCAGCAGTTCATTGACAGGGGAACCTTTCTCTGGGGCCAACGTCCTGACTTTC.

This clonotype was seen more than once but under ten times. The J gene is TRBJ1-1, the V gene TRBV12-3 or TRBV12-4; a weak D match, TRBD1 (5 bases). Deletions cut 5 bases from V and 8 bases from J, with 12 bases between. This CDR3 is built from 12 residues. The CDR3 DNA reads as TGTGCCAGCAGTCAGGCCTGGGGGGAAGCTTTCTTT. Amino acids: CASSQAWGEAFF.

This clonotype was observed a handful of times. The V gene is TRBV5-5, the J gene TRBJ1-1; D gene uncertain. The CDR3 length is 15 residues. Per the germline V gene, CDR1 is SGHKS and CDR2 is YYEKEE (reference sequence). Between the trimmed V and J ends, which lost 3 bases and 1 base, there was a span of 13 bases. The CDR3 reads CASSYGPTQNTEAFF. The CDR3 nucleotides read TGTGCCAGCAGCTACGGACCCACCCAGAACACTGAAGCTTTCTTT.

This clonotype turned up a few times. The chain is built from TRBV6-5 and TRBJ1-2; D call uncertain. Per germline, CDR1 MNHEY and CDR2 SVGAGI. This CDR3 comprises 15 residues. Trimming stripped 0 bases from V and 3 bases from J, with 11 bases between. The CDR3 region is CASSYSRAVDYGYTF. The DNA of the CDR3 is TGTGCCAGCAGTTACTCGAGGGCAGTGGACTATGGCTACACCTTC.

The rearrangement links TRBV20-1 to TRBJ2-5; 12 bases are a match to TRBD1. The V gene end was trimmed by 3 bases and the J gene end by 4 bases; junction bases not matched to a gene: 6. This CDR3 is built from 15 residues. The germline gives CDR1 DFQATT, CDR2 SNEGSKA (reference sequence). CDR3 residues: CSASPGTGGTETQYF. As DNA, the CDR3 is TGCAGTGCTAGCCCCGGGACAGGGGGCACAGAGACCCAGTACTTC.

This clonotype was counted a few times. The chain joins TRBV28 to TRBJ2-1; TRBD2 matches 7 bases. The J segment lost 6 bases and the V segment lost 6 bases, leaving 8 bases of the junction unmatched. CDR3 size: 14 residues. Germline CDR1 is MDHEN and CDR2 is SYDVKM. The CDR3 is CASSLRLARNEQFF. CDR3 sequence (DNA): TGTGCCAGCAGCCTTAGACTAGCCCGCAATGAGCAGTTCTTC.

This chain connects TRBV4-2 to TRBJ2-4; D not resolved. The CDR3 runs to 14 residues. Trimming left V 6 bases short and J 3 bases short, with 12 bases between. The germline V gene has CDR1 LGHNA and CDR2 YNFKEQ. CDR3 sequence reads: CASSLLDGKNIQYF. In DNA, the CDR3 is TGTGCCAGCAGTCTCTTGGATGGCAAAAACATTCAGTACTTC.

Note on this clonotype: A much larger clone is a single base away; this may be a read error. The chain recombines TRBV9 with TRBJ2-3; TRBD2 matches 10 bases. The CDR3 loop spans 16 amino acids. Germline V gene sequence: CDR1 SGDLS, CDR2 YYNGEE. In DNA, the CDR3 is TGTGCCAGCACCCAGGGCCTAGCGGGGGTCACAGGTACGCAGTATTTT. Its protein is CASTQGLAGVTGTQYF.

The chain combines TRBV12-3 or TRBV12-4 with TRBJ1-2; the D is unclear. V was cut by 6 bases and J by 0 bases, with 14 bases left in between. The CDR3 totals 15 residues. Written as DNA, the CDR3 is TGTGCCAGCAGAGGAGGACCAGTCCCTAACTATGGCTACACCTTC. The encoded protein is CASRGGPVPNYGYTF.

This clonotype was seen more than once but under ten times. The chain links TRBV6-6 to TRBJ1-5; 9 nucleotides match TRBD1. Trimming at V came to 5 bases and at J to 0 bases, leaving 5 bases not matched to a gene. This CDR3 region has 16 residues. Germline CDR1 is MNHNY and CDR2 is SVGAGI (reference sequence). CDR3 sequence: CASSRTGDYSNQPQHF. CDR3 nucleotide sequence: TGTGCCAGCAGTAGGACAGGGGACTATAGCAATCAGCCCCAGCATTTT.

The J gene is TRBJ2-3, the V gene TRBV9; the match to TRBD2 covers 8 bases. The CDR3 has 15 residues. Trimming cost V 0 bases and J 2 bases; bases outside gene matches: 2. Germline CDR1 SGDLS, CDR2 YYNGEE. For the CDR3, the DNA is TGTGCCAGCAGCGTAGAGCGGGGGCCCACAGATACGCAGTATTTT. Translating gives CASSVERGPTDTQYF. Filled out from reference TRBV9 and TRBJ2-3, the complete variable domain reads DSGVTQTPKHLITATGQRVTLRCSPRSGDLSVYWYQQSLDQGLQFLIQYYNGEERAKGNILERFSAQQFPDLHSELNLSSLELGDSALYFCASSVERGPTDTQYFGPGTRLTVL.

This chain links TRBV9 with TRBJ2-1, with TRBD1 identical over 8 bases. Germline-derived CDR1 and CDR2 are SGDLS and YYNGEE. Trimming cost V 3 bases and J 4 bases; bases outside gene matches: 12. The CDR3 sequence is 17 residues long. The CDR3 spells CASSETRGPLAYNEQFF. The CDR3 DNA is TGTGCCAGCAGCGAAACCAGGGGGCCCCTGGCGTACAATGAGCAGTTCTTC.

This clonotype was detected a few times. CDR3 DNA sequence: TGCGCCAGCAGCCAAGATTGGCCAGGGCAAGTCTACGAGCAGTACTTC. The encoded protein is CASSQDWPGQVYEQYF. V gene TRBV4-3 combines with J gene TRBJ2-4; tentative D call: TRBD1 (5 bases). The end of the DNA fits TRBJ2-7 better, so the J call may be wrong. This CDR3 is built from 16 residues. Germline V gives CDR1 LGHNA, CDR2 YSLEER.

As regards this clonotype: At one of its ends the junction is not consistent with the germline gene, which may arise from a read error. The chain links TRBV7-8 to TRBJ2-1; possible D gene TRBD2, 6 bases. The CDR3 has 15 residues. Germline lookup yields CDR1 SGHVS and CDR2 FQNEAQ. Here the CDR3 DNA reads TGTGCCAGCAGCTTAGCGCGGACTACCTACAATGGGCAGTTCTTC. This translates into CASSLARTTYNGQFF.

The genes are TRBV4-2 and TRBJ2-1, with D hard to call. V was clipped by 2 bases and J by 12 bases, with 17 bases between them. The length of the CDR3 is 14 residues. Germline assignment: CDR1 LGHNA and CDR2 YNFKEQ. DNA of the CDR3: TGTGCCAGCAGCCAACGCCCGGTGGCCCCGGGGCAGTTCTTC. Residues: CASSQRPVAPGQFF.